This T cell receptor (beta chain) was sequenced during a study of blood T cells in healthy people across ages. Broader study findings: Diversity estimates drawn from one million T cells were deemed underestimates.

For the second PCR, which ran for roughly 7 to 11 cycles, a sample-barcoded 5' primer and a J-beta primer mix were used. Unique molecular identifiers of 12 random nucleotides labeled each cDNA. TCRdb redid the calling of the 5' RACE reads with MiXCR, one entry per CDR3 protein. The sample lists around 710,000 distinct CDR3 sequences; 43% were seen once. As for this clonotype: Its antigen is not known.

At least 6 micrograms of total RNA were extracted per sample. V was pared by 1 base and J by 5 bases, with 4 bases of the junction left unmatched. The CDR3 is made up of 15 amino acids. Sequenced sample: blood. This chain connects TRBV12-3 or TRBV12-4 to TRBJ1-1, with 10 bases aligning to TRBD1. The sequence was obtained from a woman aged 60-75 years in good health. Here the CDR3 reads CASSLEGTGVTEAFF. Here the CDR3 DNA reads TGTGCCAGCAGTTTAGAAGGGACAGGGGTAACTGAAGCTTTCTTT.